The 3 T cell receptor beta chains given below trace back to one sample, sequenced in a study of blood T cell repertoires in COVID-19. Repertoires were generated with immunoSEQ multiplex PCR, while TCRdb's copy carries only in-frame clones and drops some. The sample yields 150,000 to 200,000 clones, about 81% seen once. Sequencing used peripheral blood. The receptors were sampled from a woman of 80 years or more with acute or convalescent COVID-19.

J is TRBJ2-7 and V is TRBV6-5; D perhaps matches TRBD1 (5 bases). Trimming took off 9 bases at V and 0 bases at J, with 18 bases between the two ends. CDR1 and CDR2 (germline): MNHEY, SVGAGI. The CDR3 consists of 15 residues. CDR3 amino acids: CASSLGVRRSYEQYF. CDR3 bases: TGTGCCAGTTCTCTAGGGGTACGACGCTCCTACGAGCAGTACTTC.

V and J are TRBV19 and TRBJ2-1; D gene uncertain. This CDR3 spans 13 amino acids. Germline loops: CDR1 LNHDA, CDR2 SQIVND (reference sequence). Trimming pared 3 bases from V and 5 bases from J, leaving 8 bases between. The CDR3 protein is CASSIRWHNEQFF. The CDR3 coding sequence is TGTGCCAGTAGTATCAGGTGGCACAATGAGCAGTTCTTC.

This clone was recorded only once. V gene TRBV30 combines with J gene TRBJ1-1, with D uncertain. Trimming stripped 0 bases from V and 5 bases from J, with 10 bases between. Germline CDR1 reads GTSNPN; CDR2 reads SVGIG (reference sequence). The CDR3 is 13 residues long. In nucleotides, the CDR3 is TGTGCCTGGAGTGTGAAGGGAGGAACTGAAGCTTTCTTT. This gives the protein CAWSVKGGTEAFF.